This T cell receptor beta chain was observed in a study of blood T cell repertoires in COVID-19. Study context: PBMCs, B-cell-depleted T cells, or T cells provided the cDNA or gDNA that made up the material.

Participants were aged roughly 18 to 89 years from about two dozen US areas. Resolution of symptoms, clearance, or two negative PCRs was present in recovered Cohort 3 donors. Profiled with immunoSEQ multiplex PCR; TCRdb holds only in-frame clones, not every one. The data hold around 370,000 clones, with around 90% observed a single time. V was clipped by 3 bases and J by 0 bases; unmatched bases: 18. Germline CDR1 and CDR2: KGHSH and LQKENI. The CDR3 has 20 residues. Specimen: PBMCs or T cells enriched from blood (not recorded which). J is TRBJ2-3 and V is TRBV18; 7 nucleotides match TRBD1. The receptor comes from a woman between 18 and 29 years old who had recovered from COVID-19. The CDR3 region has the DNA TGTGCCAGCTCACCCCGGATCCGGGACAGTGCCCCTTTTAGCACAGATACGCAGTATTTT. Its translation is CASSPRIRDSAPFSTDTQYF.